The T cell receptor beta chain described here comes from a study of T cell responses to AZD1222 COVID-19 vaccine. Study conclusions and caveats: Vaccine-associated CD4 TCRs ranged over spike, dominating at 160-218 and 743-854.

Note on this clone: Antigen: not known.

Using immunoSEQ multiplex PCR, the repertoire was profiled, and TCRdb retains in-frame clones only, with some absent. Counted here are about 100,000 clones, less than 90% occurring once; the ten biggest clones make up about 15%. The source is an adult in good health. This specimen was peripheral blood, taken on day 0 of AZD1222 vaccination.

The CDR3 reads CASSAQGVGTQYF. The CDR3 bases are TGTGCCAGCAGCGCCCAGGGTGTGGGGACCCAGTACTTC. The J gene is TRBJ2-5, the V gene TRBV11-2; possible D gene TRBD1, 5 bases. CDR1 SGHAT and CDR2 FQNNGV come from the germline V gene. V lost 5 bases to trimming and J lost 7 bases, with 14 bases between them. This CDR3 comprises 13 residues.